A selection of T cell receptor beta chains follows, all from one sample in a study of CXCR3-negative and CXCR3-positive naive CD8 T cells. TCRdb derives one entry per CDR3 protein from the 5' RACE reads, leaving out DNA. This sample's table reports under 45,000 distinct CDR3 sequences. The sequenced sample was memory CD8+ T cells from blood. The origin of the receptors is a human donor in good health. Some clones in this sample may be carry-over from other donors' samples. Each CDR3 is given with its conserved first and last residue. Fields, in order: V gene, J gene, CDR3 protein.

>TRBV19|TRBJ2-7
CASSTTIDRGWRLADYEQYF
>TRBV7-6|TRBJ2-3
CASSLEPAGGPTDTQYF
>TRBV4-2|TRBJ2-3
CAGSQERTGTDTQYF
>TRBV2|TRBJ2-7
CASREQDLSREQYF
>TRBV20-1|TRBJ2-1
CSAEGLAGGRSYNEQFF
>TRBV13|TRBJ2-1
CASSSRNNEQFF
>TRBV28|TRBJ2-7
CASSLDHGSGGTYEQYF
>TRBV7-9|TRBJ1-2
CASSSADRAGGYTF
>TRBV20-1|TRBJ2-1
CSARDHASSTEQFF
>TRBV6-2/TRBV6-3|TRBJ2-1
CASRPLGLAGGASYNEQFF
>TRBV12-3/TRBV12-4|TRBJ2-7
CASSQTPDRGDEQYF
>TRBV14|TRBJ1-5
CASSLWNQPQHF
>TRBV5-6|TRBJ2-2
CASSVGTLAGYTPTGELFF
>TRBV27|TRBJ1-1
CASSLGLNTEAFF
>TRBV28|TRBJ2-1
CASSNNPNEQFF
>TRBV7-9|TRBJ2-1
CASSWLGSGNYNEQFF
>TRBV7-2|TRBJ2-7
CASSLNPYEQYF
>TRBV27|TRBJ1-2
CASSLAISGGYTF
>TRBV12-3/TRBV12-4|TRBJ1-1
CASSTWGGNTEAFF
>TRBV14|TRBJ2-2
CASSQERQYTGELFF
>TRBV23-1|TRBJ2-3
CASSPPGGGQPTDTQYF
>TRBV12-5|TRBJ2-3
CASGLDVQGTDTQYF
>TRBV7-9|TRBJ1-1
CASSLNRLAWEAFF
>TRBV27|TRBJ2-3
CASSPGDAKPDTQYF
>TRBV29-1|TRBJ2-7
CSVEGYLGGGNEQYF
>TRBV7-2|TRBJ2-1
CASSNLGYIYNEQFF
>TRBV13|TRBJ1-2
CASRSHRESNYGYTF
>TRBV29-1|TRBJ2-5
CSVTGFDQTQYF
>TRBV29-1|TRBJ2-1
CSVAGDNEQFF